The 28 T cell receptor beta chains presented below share a single source sample, sequenced in a study of vaccination effects on CD4 cells after COVID-19. Their recognized antigens are unknown. Measured with immunoSEQ multiplex PCR; TCRdb has only the in-frame clones, and not every one. The sample holds more than 60,000 clones, about 67% seen once. Scientists isolated CD4+ T cells after a roughly ten-day culture period ended. As their vaccination, participants received two doses of either BNT162b2 or mRNA-1273. Sequencing was performed on CD4+ T cells from PBMCs cultured without peptide, taken after COVID-19 vaccination. The receptor set was obtained from a human donor who received a COVID-19 vaccine.

This sequence joins TRBV6-5 and TRBJ2-5; D may be TRBD1 (6 bases). Germline CDR1 and CDR2: MNHEY and SVGAGI. CDR3 length: 15 residues. The V and J ends lost 6 bases and 2 bases respectively, with 16 bases between them. DNA for the CDR3: TGTGCCAGCAGGATGATGGACAGTTTACAAGAGACCCAGTACTTC. This codes for CASRMMDSLQETQYF.

Note on this clone: Additional DNA sequences in this sample encode the identical CDR3. The chain combines TRBV5-1 with TRBJ2-5; D tentatively reads TRBD1 or TRBD2 (5 bases each). The CDR3 sequence is 13 residues long. Germline loops: CDR1 SGHRS, CDR2 YFSETQ. The V and J ends lost 0 bases and 5 bases respectively, with 8 bases between them. The CDR3 protein is CASSLGGGETQYF. The CDR3 DNA reads as TGCGCCAGCAGCTTGGGGGGCGGGGAGACCCAGTACTTC.

A remark on this clone: A junction end diverges from the germline sequence, so it may reflect a read error. The chain employs TRBV20-1 and TRBJ2-1, with D possibly matching TRBD2 (6 bases). Germline values: CDR1 DFQATT, CDR2 SNEGSKA (reference sequence). This CDR3 is 11 amino acids long. DNA for the CDR3: TGCAGTGGAATCGGGGACTCTGCCGGGATCTTC. Translating it yields CSGIGDSAGIF.

In this sample, this clone turned up a few times. The chain links TRBV4-1 to TRBJ2-5; no reliable D call. Germline V lookup: CDR1 MGHRA, CDR2 YSYEKL. Trimming removed 3 bases from V and 3 bases from J, with 20 bases in between. This CDR3 has 17 amino acids. The CDR3 loop reads CASSHVLRTTKKETQYF. For the CDR3, the DNA is TGCGCCAGCAGCCATGTTCTACGGACGACCAAGAAAGAGACCCAGTACTTC.

The gene calls are TRBV5-5 and TRBJ2-1; 11 nucleotides align to TRBD2. The V gene's germline CDR1 is SGHKS and CDR2 YYEKEE (reference sequence). Trimming cost V 2 bases and J 6 bases; bases outside gene matches: 1. The CDR3 length is 14 residues. This CDR3 reads CASSFSGGANEQFF. The CDR3 DNA reads as TGTGCCAGCAGCTTTAGCGGGGGGGCCAATGAGCAGTTCTTC.

The gene calls are TRBV12-5 and TRBJ1-6; D is ambiguous. The CDR3 runs to 14 residues. The ends were cut back, 1 base at V and 8 bases at J, with 9 bases in the middle. The germline CDR1 and CDR2 sequences are LGHNT and FRNRAP. This CDR3 reads CASGLGAVYSPLHF. The CDR3 bases are TGTGCTAGTGGTTTGGGGGCAGTCTATTCACCCCTCCACTTT.

The chain joins TRBV6-2 or TRBV6-3 to TRBJ2-2; 8 bases map to TRBD1. The V gene end was trimmed by 2 bases and the J gene end by 5 bases; junction bases not matched to a gene: 7. Germline CDR1 MNHEY, CDR2 SVGEGT. The CDR3 contains 16 residues. As DNA, the CDR3 is TGTGCCAGCAGTTACCCCAGGGGGCGGAGAACCGGGGAGCTGTTTTTT. Its translation is CASSYPRGRRTGELFF.

V usage is TRBV9 and J usage is TRBJ2-2; 12 bases map to TRBD2. J gave up 5 bases and V 6 bases, and 2 bases lay outside the gene matches. Germline assignment: CDR1 SGDLS and CDR2 YYNGEE. The CDR3 loop spans 14 amino acids. Written as DNA, the CDR3 is TGTGCCAGCACTAGCGGGGGGGCTACCGGGGAGCTGTTTTTT. Protein product: CASTSGGATGELFF.

The chain has TRBV5-1 and TRBJ2-1; 7 bases match TRBD2. This CDR3 spans 16 amino acids. J lost 2 bases, V lost 1 base, and 6 bases had no gene match. The V gene's germline CDR1 is SGHRS and CDR2 YFSETQ. For the CDR3, the DNA is TGCGCCAGCAGCTTGTTGGGCGGGAGCCCCTACAATGAGCAGTTCTTC. Translation gives CASSLLGGSPYNEQFF.

This chain joins TRBV7-2 and TRBJ2-7; possible D gene TRBD2, 7 bases. The CDR3 extends over 17 amino acids. Germline V gives CDR1 SGHTA, CDR2 FQGNSA. V was shortened by 5 bases and J by 2 bases, with 22 bases between the two germline ends. The DNA for the CDR3 is TGTGCCAGCAGCCCGGGGGGCACGACAGGCTTAACCTACGAGCAGTACGTC. Its translation: CASSPGGTTGLTYEQYV.

The chain combines TRBV18 with TRBJ2-4; 8 bases line up with TRBD1. The germline V gene has CDR1 KGHSH and CDR2 LQKENI. With V trimmed by 3 bases and J by 5 bases, 3 bases remained unmatched. There are 14 residues in the CDR3. The CDR3 DNA reads as TGTGCCAGCTCACCCGGACAGGGACAAAACATTCAGTACTTC. Its translation is CASSPGQGQNIQYF.

A few counts support this clone. This sequence joins TRBV5-1 and TRBJ1-2; D is unresolved. This CDR3 has 15 amino acids. Germline values: CDR1 SGHRS, CDR2 YFSETQ. V was clipped by 0 bases and J by 0 bases, with 9 bases between them. CDR3 amino acids: CASSLGQHPNYGYTF. CDR3 sequence (DNA): TGCGCCAGCAGCTTGGGGCAACATCCTAACTATGGCTACACCTTC.

The chain has TRBV3-1 (or the pseudogene TRBV3-2) and TRBJ1-6, with D tentatively TRBD1 (5 bases). The germline V gene has CDR1 LGHDT and CDR2 YNNKEL (reference sequence). V was clipped by 1 base and J by 6 bases, with 19 bases between them. This CDR3 comprises 18 residues. In DNA form, the CDR3 reads TGTGCCAGCAGCCAAGGGCGACCCGTTTTGGGGGGTAATTCACCCCTCCACTTT. It specifies CASSQGRPVLGGNSPLHF.

This clone was detected only a few times. CDR3 DNA sequence: TGCGCCAGCAGCCACATCGGGGACGAGCAGTACGTC. This encodes CASSHIGDEQYV. The J gene is TRBJ2-7, the V gene TRBV10-2; D possibly corresponds to TRBD2 (5 bases). V was shortened by 6 bases and J by 5 bases, with 11 bases between the two germline ends. Germline assignment: CDR1 WSHSY and CDR2 SAAADI. The CDR3 spans 12 residues.

The chain joins TRBV5-5 to TRBJ1-2, with TRBD1 matching over 7 bases. In germline, CDR1 is SGHKS, CDR2 YYEKEE (reference sequence). The length of the CDR3 is 16 residues. V shed 3 bases and J 5 bases; nucleotides not matched to a gene: 13. CDR3 sequence: CASSSGGPGGTYGYTF. In DNA, the CDR3 is TGTGCCAGCAGCTCCGGGGGGCCAGGGGGAACATATGGCTACACCTTC.

This clone was found a few times. The V and J genes are TRBV6-2 or TRBV6-3 and TRBJ2-7, with TRBD2 matching 12 bases. With 5 bases clipped from V and 3 bases from J, the junction kept 8 bases outside the gene matches. There are 16 residues in the CDR3. Germline V gives CDR1 MNHEY, CDR2 SVGEGT. The CDR3 DNA follows: TGTGCCAGCAGTAACCCTAGCGGGGGGGCGCTCTACGAGCAGTACGTC. This sequence encodes CASSNPSGGALYEQYV.

The CDR3 reads CASRTSGNTDTQYF. The CDR3 DNA reads TGTGCCAGCCGGACTAGCGGGAATACAGATACGCAGTATTTT. The gene calls are TRBV18 and TRBJ2-3; 12 positions match TRBD2. Germline CDR1 reads KGHSH; CDR2 reads LQKENI. This CDR3 is built from 14 residues. Trimming at V came to 8 bases and at J to 3 bases, leaving 3 bases not matched to a gene.

This clone was picked up a small number of times. The gene calls are TRBV19 and TRBJ1-5; D uncertain. The V end lost 8 bases, the J end lost 3 bases, and 11 bases lay between the germline ends. The CDR3 has 13 residues. Germline V CDR1 and CDR2: LNHDA, SQIVND (reference sequence). This chain's CDR3 is CASATENNQPQHF. The CDR3 region has the DNA TGTGCCAGTGCAACAGAGAACAATCAGCCCCAGCATTTT.

The J gene is TRBJ1-1, the V gene TRBV24-1, with TRBD1 as a possible D gene (6 bases). Germline CDR1 KGHDR, CDR2 SFDVKD. Trimming stripped 2 bases from V and 4 bases from J, with 13 bases between. The CDR3 loop spans 15 amino acids. For the CDR3, the DNA is TGTGCCACCAGTGATTCTTCTACGACAGGCACTGAAGCTTTCTTT. Its translation: CATSDSSTTGTEAFF.

The CDR3 region has the DNA TGCGCCAGCAGTGAGTCGATGGGGGCCGGGGGAAACATTCAGTACTTC. This codes for CASSESMGAGGNIQYF. The chain links TRBV10-1 to TRBJ2-4; either TRBD1 or TRBD2 may fit D (6 bases each). V lost 0 bases and J 6 bases, leaving 15 bases between the germline ends. Germline lookup yields CDR1 WNHNN and CDR2 SYGVQD (reference sequence). The CDR3 totals 16 residues.

A note on this clone: The same CDR3 arises from other DNA sequences in this sample as well. The gene calls are TRBV6-5 and TRBJ2-3; tentatively, D is TRBD1 or TRBD2 (5 bases each). Germline values: CDR1 MNHEY, CDR2 SVGAGI. The V end lost 2 bases, the J end lost 0 bases, and 12 bases lay between the germline ends. The CDR3 sequence is 16 residues long. DNA of the CDR3: TGTGCCAGCAGTTACAGGGGCGGGCCTAGCACAGATACGCAGTATTTT. Amino acids: CASSYRGGPSTDTQYF.

This clone has a handful of counts. This chain joins TRBV7-3 and TRBJ2-5, with D uncertain. This CDR3 has 13 amino acids. Germline CDR1 and CDR2: SGHTA and FQGTGA. With 2 bases removed from V and 1 base from J, the gap between germline ends came to 5 bases. Written as DNA, the CDR3 is TGTGCCAGCAGCTTACTTACCCAAGAGACCCAGTACTTC. It translates to CASSLLTQETQYF. The full variable domain, its missing parts supplied by reference TRBV7-3 and TRBJ2-5, is GAGVSQTPSNKVTEKGKYVELRCDPISGHTALYWYRQSLGQGPEFLIYFQGTGAADDSGLPNDRFFAVRPEGSVSTLKIQRTERGDSAVYLCASSLLTQETQYFGPGTRLLVL.

This clone was detected only a few times. The rearrangement links TRBV11-3 to TRBJ1-4; the D is unclear. This CDR3 region has 13 residues. Germline CDR1 reads SGHNT; CDR2 reads YENEEA. The ends were cut back, 5 bases at V and 0 bases at J, with 4 bases in the middle. The CDR3 is CASSSSTNEKLFF. CDR3 in DNA: TGTGCCAGCAGCAGTTCAACTAATGAAAAACTGTTTTTT. Full variable domain (rest looked up from reference TRBV11-3 and TRBJ1-4): EAGVVQSPRYKIIEKKQPVAFWCNPISGHNTLYWYLQNLGQGPELLIRYENEEAVDDSQLPKDRFSAERLKGVDSTLKIQPAELGDSAVYLCASSSSTNEKLFFGSGTQLSVL.

This sequence joins TRBV3-1 (or the pseudogene TRBV3-2) and TRBJ2-1; D ambiguous. The CDR3 is 11 residues long. CDR1 LGHDT and CDR2 YNNKEL come from the germline V gene (reference sequence). Trimming left V 2 bases short and J 9 bases short, with 5 bases between. The chain's CDR3 is CASSQRGEQFF. Here the CDR3 DNA reads TGTGCCAGCAGCCAACGTGGTGAGCAGTTCTTC.

The chain recombines TRBV5-1 with TRBJ2-7; D is uncertain. The CDR3 sequence is 13 residues long. CDR1 and CDR2 from the germline V gene are SGHRS and YFSETQ. Between the trimmed V and J ends, which lost 4 bases and 0 bases, there was a span of 8 bases. As DNA, the CDR3 is TGCGCCAGCAGCCCCGGGCCCTCCTACGAGCAGTACGTC. Translation: CASSPGPSYEQYV.

The CDR3, as DNA: TGTGCCAGCAGCCGGTCTCTCTATGGCTACACCTTC. It specifies CASSRSLYGYTF. The chain links TRBV12-3 or TRBV12-4 to TRBJ1-2; D uncertain. The length of the CDR3 is 12 residues. With 6 bases removed from V and 4 bases from J, the gap between germline ends came to 9 bases.

The CDR3 reads CASSLSRSQGLETQYF. The CDR3 DNA reads TGTGCCAGCAGCTTGAGCCGGTCACAGGGTTTAGAGACCCAGTACTTC. The genes are TRBV7-3 and TRBJ2-5; tentative D call: TRBD1 (6 bases). V dropped 3 bases and J dropped 4 bases, with 18 bases sitting between them. Germline assignment: CDR1 SGHTA and CDR2 FQGTGA. This CDR3 is built from 16 residues.

This sequence joins TRBV29-1 and TRBJ1-3; D might be TRBD1 (5 bases). V was shortened by 0 bases and J by 0 bases, with 15 bases between the two germline ends. CDR1 is SQVTM, CDR2 ANQGSEA, per germline. This CDR3 has 17 amino acids. In DNA form, the CDR3 reads TGCAGCGTTGAAGATCCCGACAGTTGGAGCTCTGGAAACACCATATATTTT. The encoded protein is CSVEDPDSWSSGNTIYF.